The 15 T cell receptor beta chains below come from one sample, sequenced in a study of blood T cell repertoires in COVID-19. The assay was immunoSEQ multiplex PCR, and TCRdb's table has in-frame clones only and misses some. The sample carries under 250,000 clones, approximately 90% recorded once. Sequencing was carried out using peripheral blood. The receptors stem from a man aged 25-45 years with COVID-19, enrolled during active disease.

This rearrangement joins TRBV11-1 to TRBJ1-1; no clear D gene. The CDR3 covers 13 residues. CDR1 is SGHAT and CDR2 is FQDESV in the germline V gene (reference sequence). The germline V and J ends were trimmed by 0 bases and 5 bases, with 7 bases remaining between them. The CDR3 loop reads CASSLAEGTEAFF. In nucleotides, the CDR3 is TGTGCCAGCAGCTTAGCGGAGGGTACTGAAGCTTTCTTT.

This rearrangement joins TRBV7-2 to TRBJ2-2; perhaps TRBD2 as D (6 bases). CDR3 length: 13 amino acids. V lost 3 bases and J lost 11, with 13 bases in between. Per germline, CDR1 SGHTA and CDR2 FQGNSA. The CDR3 loop is CASSFQQTRELFF. The CDR3 DNA follows: TGTGCCAGCAGCTTCCAGCAGACTAGAGAGCTGTTTTTT.

The chain carries TRBV10-3 and TRBJ2-5; 10 bases match TRBD1. CDR3 length equals 15 residues. Per the germline V gene, CDR1 is ENHRY and CDR2 is SYGVKD. V lost 3 bases, J lost 4 bases, and 5 bases stayed unmatched. The CDR3 loop is CAISDQGQGGETQYF. DNA for the CDR3: TGTGCCATCAGTGATCAAGGACAGGGGGGAGAGACCCAGTACTTC.

This clone came up a few times. The chain has TRBV7-3 and TRBJ1-1; the D is unclear. CDR3 length equals 13 residues. Trimming took off 2 bases at V and 0 bases at J, with 4 bases between the two ends. CDR1 is SGHTA, CDR2 FQGTGA, per germline. Here the CDR3 DNA reads TGTGCCAGCAGCTTACAGGTGAACACTGAAGCTTTCTTT. Translated, it gives CASSLQVNTEAFF.

The rearrangement links TRBV27 to TRBJ2-1; 15 bases line up with TRBD2. The CDR3 sequence is 16 residues long. Looked up from germline, CDR1 is MNHEY and CDR2 is SMNVEV (reference sequence). Trimming removed 2 bases from V and 9 bases from J; junction bases left unmatched: 5. This chain's CDR3 is CASSLRTSGRAGEQFF. DNA for the CDR3: TGTGCCAGCAGTTTACGGACTAGCGGGAGGGCCGGTGAGCAGTTCTTC.

J is TRBJ1-2 and V is TRBV12-5, with 7 bases lining up with TRBD1. The ends lost 3 bases at V and 0 bases at J; junction bases unmatched: 7. Germline V lookup: CDR1 LGHNT, CDR2 FRNRAP. CDR3 length: 16 amino acids. This CDR3 is CASGFPTGPANYGYTF. The CDR3 DNA sequence: TGTGCTAGTGGTTTTCCGACAGGGCCTGCTAACTATGGCTACACCTTC. The variable domain in full, with the rest retrieved from reference TRBV12-5 and TRBJ1-2, is DARVTQTPRHKVTEMGQEVTMRCQPILGHNTVFWYRQTMMQGLELLAYFRNRAPLDDSGMPKDRFSAEMPDATLATLKIQPSEPRDSAVYFCASGFPTGPANYGYTFGSGTRLTVV.

The V and J genes are TRBV7-9 and TRBJ1-5, with 7 nucleotides matching TRBD1. J gave up 0 bases and V 4 bases, and 3 bases lay outside the gene matches. CDR3 length: 15 amino acids. Germline V gene data show CDR1 as SEHNR and CDR2 as FQNEAQ (reference sequence). This chain's CDR3 is CASSSGQNSNQPQHF. The CDR3 coding sequence is TGTGCCAGCAGCTCGGGACAGAATAGCAATCAGCCCCAGCATTTT. The full variable domain, rest sourced from reference TRBV7-9 and TRBJ1-5, is DTGVSQNPRHKITKRGQNVTFRCDPISEHNRLYWYRQTLGQGPEFLTYFQNEAQLEKSRLLSDRFSAERPKGSFSTLEIQRTEQGDSAMYLCASSSGQNSNQPQHFGDGTRLSIL.

The chain is built from TRBV27 and TRBJ1-2, with D tentatively TRBD1 (6 bases). Germline lookup yields CDR1 MNHEY and CDR2 SMNVEV (reference sequence). The CDR3 consists of 16 residues. V was shortened by 1 base and J by 8 bases, with 20 bases between the two germline ends. The CDR3 region has the DNA TGTGCCAGCAGTTTATTAAACCCTACAGGGACTAAGGGCTACACCTTC. This encodes CASSLLNPTGTKGYTF.

The V gene is TRBV19, the J gene TRBJ2-3; TRBD1 matches 10 bases. Germline V gene data show CDR1 as LNHDA and CDR2 as SQIVND (reference sequence). CDR3 length: 14 residues. The V and J ends lost 6 bases and 6 bases, in that order; junction bases with no gene match: 6. The CDR3 nucleotides are TGTGCCAGTAGAACGACAGGGGGCGGGGATACGCAGTATTTT. Protein sequence: CASRTTGGGDTQYF.

This clone has only a few counts. This chain connects TRBV2 to TRBJ2-1, with 8 bases aligning to TRBD2. Germline assignment: CDR1 SNHLY and CDR2 FYNNEI. The CDR3 has 15 residues. Trimming cost V 6 bases and J 5 bases; bases outside gene matches: 9. The CDR3 bases are TGTGCCAGCAGCCCCTCGGGGGGGCGGGACAATGAGCAGTTCTTC. Its protein is CASSPSGGRDNEQFF.

The J gene is TRBJ1-3, the V gene TRBV10-3, with unresolved D. V was trimmed by 8 bases and J by 0 bases, leaving 11 bases between them. The CDR3 is 14 amino acids. Looked up from germline, CDR1 is ENHRY and CDR2 is SYGVKD. This CDR3 reads CAIQTQSSGNTIYF. CDR3 nucleotide sequence: TGTGCCATCCAAACACAGAGCTCTGGAAACACCATATATTTT.

The chain recombines TRBV2 with TRBJ2-3, with TRBD2 matching over 8 bases. CDR1 is SNHLY, CDR2 FYNNEI, per germline. J was trimmed by 5 bases and V by 3 bases; bases with no gene match: 7. The CDR3 spans 15 residues. The CDR3 nucleotides read TGTGCCAGCAGTGACCCGGGACTAGTAGAAGATACGCAGTATTTT. As protein: CASSDPGLVEDTQYF.

This rearrangement joins TRBV6-5 to TRBJ2-7; no clear D gene. V lost 8 bases and J 2 bases, leaving 7 bases between the germline ends. The CDR3 is 11 amino acids. Germline-derived CDR1 and CDR2 are MNHEY and SVGAGI. The CDR3 region is CASGTAYEQYF. In nucleotides, the CDR3 is TGTGCCAGCGGAACAGCCTACGAGCAGTACTTC.

V usage is TRBV2 and J usage is TRBJ2-2, with 9 bases that match TRBD1. The CDR3 is 16 residues long. Unmatched junction bases numbered 7, after V lost 8 bases and J lost 0 bases. From germline, CDR1 is SNHLY and CDR2 FYNNEI. The chain's CDR3 is CASRDRDRANTGELFF. The CDR3, as DNA: TGTGCCAGCCGGGATAGGGACAGGGCGAACACCGGGGAGCTGTTTTTT.

The chain employs TRBV7-2 and TRBJ1-4; D not resolved. The germline V gene has CDR1 SGHTA and CDR2 FQGNSA. The V end was cut by 2 bases, the J end by 6 bases, with 13 bases between. The CDR3 consists of 15 residues. The CDR3 DNA is TGTGCCAGCAGCTTAACGGGATCCGGAGATGAAAAACTGTTTTTT. This codes for CASSLTGSGDEKLFF.